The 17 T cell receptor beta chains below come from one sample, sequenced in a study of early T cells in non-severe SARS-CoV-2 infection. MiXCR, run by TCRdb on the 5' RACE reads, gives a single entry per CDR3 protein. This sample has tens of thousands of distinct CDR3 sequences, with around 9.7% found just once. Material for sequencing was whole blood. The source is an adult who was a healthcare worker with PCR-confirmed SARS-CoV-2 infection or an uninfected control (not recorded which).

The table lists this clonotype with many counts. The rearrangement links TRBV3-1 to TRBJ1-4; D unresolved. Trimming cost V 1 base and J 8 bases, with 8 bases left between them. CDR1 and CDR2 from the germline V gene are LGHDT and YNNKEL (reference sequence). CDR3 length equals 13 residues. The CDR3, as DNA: TGTGCCAGCAGCCAAGGAAGGCACGAAAAACTGTTTTTT. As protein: CASSQGRHEKLFF.

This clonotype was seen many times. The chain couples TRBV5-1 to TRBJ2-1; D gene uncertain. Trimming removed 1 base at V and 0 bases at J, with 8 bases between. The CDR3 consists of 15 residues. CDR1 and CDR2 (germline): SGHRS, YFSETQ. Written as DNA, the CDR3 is TGCGCCAGCAGCTTGTTAGGGAACTCCTACAATGAGCAGTTCTTC. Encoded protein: CASSLLGNSYNEQFF.

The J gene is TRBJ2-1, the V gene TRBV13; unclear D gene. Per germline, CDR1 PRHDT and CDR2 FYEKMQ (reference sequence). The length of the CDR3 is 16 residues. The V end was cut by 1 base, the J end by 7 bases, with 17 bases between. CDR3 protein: CASSLEDQLVPNEQFF. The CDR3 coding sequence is TGTGCCAGCAGCTTAGAGGATCAATTGGTCCCTAATGAGCAGTTCTTC.

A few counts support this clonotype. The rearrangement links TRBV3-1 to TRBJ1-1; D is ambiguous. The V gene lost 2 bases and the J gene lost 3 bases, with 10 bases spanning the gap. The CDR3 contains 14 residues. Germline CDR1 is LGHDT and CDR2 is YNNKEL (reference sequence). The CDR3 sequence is CASSQLDLHTEAFF. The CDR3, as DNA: TGTGCCAGCAGCCAATTAGACCTTCACACTGAAGCTTTCTTT.

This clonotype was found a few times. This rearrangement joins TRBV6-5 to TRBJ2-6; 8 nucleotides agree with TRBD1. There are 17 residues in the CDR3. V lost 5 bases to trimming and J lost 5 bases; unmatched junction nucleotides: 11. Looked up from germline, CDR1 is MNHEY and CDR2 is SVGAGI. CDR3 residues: CASSLRQGSWRANVLTF. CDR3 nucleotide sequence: TGTGCCAGCAGTCTCCGACAGGGGTCCTGGCGGGCCAACGTCCTGACTTTC.

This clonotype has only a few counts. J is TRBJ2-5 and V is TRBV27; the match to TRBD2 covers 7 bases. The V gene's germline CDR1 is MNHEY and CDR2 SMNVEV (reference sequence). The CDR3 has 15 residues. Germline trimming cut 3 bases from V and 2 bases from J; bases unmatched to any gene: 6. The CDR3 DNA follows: TGTGCCAGCAGTTTGATTCCCGGGGGGCAAGAGACCCAGTACTTC. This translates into CASSLIPGGQETQYF.

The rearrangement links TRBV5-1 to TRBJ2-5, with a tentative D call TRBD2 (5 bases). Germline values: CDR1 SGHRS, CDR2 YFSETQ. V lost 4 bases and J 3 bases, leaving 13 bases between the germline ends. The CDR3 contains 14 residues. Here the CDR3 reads CASSPPGLEETQYF. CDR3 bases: TGCGCCAGCAGCCCCCCGGGGTTAGAAGAGACCCAGTACTTC.

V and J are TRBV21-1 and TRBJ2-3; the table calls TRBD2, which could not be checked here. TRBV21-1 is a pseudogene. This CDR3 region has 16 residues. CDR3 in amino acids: CASSKGDWEAGDTQYF. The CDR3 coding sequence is TGTGCCAGCAGCAAAGGGGACTGGGAGGCCGGGGATACGCAGTATTTT.

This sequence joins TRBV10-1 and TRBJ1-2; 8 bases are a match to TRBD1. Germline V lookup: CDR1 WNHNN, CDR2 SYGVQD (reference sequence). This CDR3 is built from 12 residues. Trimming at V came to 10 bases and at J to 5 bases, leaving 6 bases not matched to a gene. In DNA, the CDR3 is TGCGCCAAGGACAGGGTCAGATATGGCTACACCTTC. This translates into CAKDRVRYGYTF.

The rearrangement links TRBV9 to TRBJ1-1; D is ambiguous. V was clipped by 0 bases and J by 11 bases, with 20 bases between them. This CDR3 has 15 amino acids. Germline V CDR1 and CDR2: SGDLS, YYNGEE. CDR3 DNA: TGTGCCAGCAGCGTAGTAGACCCCTCCAACGGTCAGGCTTTCTTT. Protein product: CASSVVDPSNGQAFF.

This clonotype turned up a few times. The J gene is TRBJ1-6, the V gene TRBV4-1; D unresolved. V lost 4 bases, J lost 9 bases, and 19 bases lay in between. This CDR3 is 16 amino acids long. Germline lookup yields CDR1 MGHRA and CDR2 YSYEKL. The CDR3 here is CASSRGRASGVSPLHF. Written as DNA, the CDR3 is TGCGCCAGCAGCCGCGGAAGGGCTAGCGGAGTTTCACCCCTCCACTTT.

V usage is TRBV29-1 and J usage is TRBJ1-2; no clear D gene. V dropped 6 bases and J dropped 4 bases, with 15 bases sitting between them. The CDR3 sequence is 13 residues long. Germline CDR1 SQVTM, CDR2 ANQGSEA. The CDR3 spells CSVAEYRAYGYTF. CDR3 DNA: TGCAGCGTCGCCGAGTATAGAGCCTATGGCTACACCTTC.

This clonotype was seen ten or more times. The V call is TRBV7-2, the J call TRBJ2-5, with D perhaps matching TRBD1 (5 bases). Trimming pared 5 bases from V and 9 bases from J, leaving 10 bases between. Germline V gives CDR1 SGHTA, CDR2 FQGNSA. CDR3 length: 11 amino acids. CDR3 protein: CASSPEGAQYF. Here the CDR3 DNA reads TGTGCCAGCAGCCCTGAAGGGGCCCAGTACTTC.

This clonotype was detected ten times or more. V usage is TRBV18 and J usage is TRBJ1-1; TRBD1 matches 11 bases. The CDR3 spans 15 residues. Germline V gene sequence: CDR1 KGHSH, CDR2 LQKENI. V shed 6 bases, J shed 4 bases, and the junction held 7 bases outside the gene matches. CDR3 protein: CASSSAGTGGTEAFF. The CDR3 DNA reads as TGTGCCAGCTCGTCCGCCGGGACAGGGGGCACTGAAGCTTTCTTT. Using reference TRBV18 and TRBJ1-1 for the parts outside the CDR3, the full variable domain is NAGVMQNPRHLVRRRGQEARLRCSPMKGHSHVYWYRQLPEEGLKFMVYLQKENIIDESGMPKERFSAEFPKEGPSILRIQQVVRGDSAAYFCASSSAGTGGTEAFFGQGTRLTVV.

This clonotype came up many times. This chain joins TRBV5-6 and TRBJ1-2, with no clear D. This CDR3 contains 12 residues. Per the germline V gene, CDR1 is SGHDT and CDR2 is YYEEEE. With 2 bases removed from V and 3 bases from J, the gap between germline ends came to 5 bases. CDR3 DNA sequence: TGTGCCAGCAGCTTTAACGACTATGGCTACACCTTC. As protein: CASSFNDYGYTF. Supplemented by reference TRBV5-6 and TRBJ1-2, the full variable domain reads DAGVTQSPTHLIKTRGQQVTLRCSPKSGHDTVSWYQQALGQGPQFIFQYYEEEERQRGNFPDRFSGHQFPNYSSELNVNALLLGDSALYLCASSFNDYGYTFGSGTRLTVV.

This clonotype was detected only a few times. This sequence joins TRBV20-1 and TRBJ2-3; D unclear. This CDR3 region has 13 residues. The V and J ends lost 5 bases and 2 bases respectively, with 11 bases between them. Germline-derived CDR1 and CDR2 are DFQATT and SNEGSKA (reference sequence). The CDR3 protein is CSAPDGYTDTQYF. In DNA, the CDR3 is TGCAGTGCTCCCGACGGGTACACAGATACGCAGTATTTT.

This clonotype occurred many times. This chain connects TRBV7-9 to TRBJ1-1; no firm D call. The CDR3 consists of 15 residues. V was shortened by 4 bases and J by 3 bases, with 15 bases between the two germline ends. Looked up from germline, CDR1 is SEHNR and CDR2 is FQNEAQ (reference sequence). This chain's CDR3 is CASSSPGLIDTEAFF. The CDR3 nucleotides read TGTGCCAGCAGCTCTCCGGGCCTTATCGACACTGAAGCTTTCTTT.